The present T cell receptor (beta chain) was sequenced within a study of T cell responses to AZD1222 COVID-19 vaccine. This clone has ten or more counts. The method was immunoSEQ multiplex PCR; TCRdb's version includes in-frame clones alone and lacks a portion of them. The table shows some 130,000 clones, with 70% to 90% occurring only once. This TCR was recovered from an adult in good health. Sequences were derived from peripheral blood, sampled on day 0 of AZD1222 vaccination.

The CDR3 spells CASGSSRDWARETQYF. In nucleotides, the CDR3 is TGTGCTAGTGGTTCAAGTCGAGATTGGGCGAGGGAGACCCAGTACTTC. V and J are TRBV12-5 and TRBJ2-5; no clear D gene. Germline CDR1 reads LGHNT; CDR2 reads FRNRAP. The CDR3 consists of 16 residues. Trimming took off 4 bases at V and 5 bases at J, with 20 bases between the two ends.